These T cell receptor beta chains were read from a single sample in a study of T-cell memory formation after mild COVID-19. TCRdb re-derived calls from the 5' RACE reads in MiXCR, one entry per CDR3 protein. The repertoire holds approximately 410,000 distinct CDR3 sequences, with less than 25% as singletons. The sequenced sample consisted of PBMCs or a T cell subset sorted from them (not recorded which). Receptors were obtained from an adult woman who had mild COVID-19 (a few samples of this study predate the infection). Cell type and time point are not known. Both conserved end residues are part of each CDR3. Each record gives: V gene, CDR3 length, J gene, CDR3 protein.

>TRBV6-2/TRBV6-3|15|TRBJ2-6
CASSYLGLLANVLTF
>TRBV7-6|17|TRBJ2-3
CASSLAGTGTGADTQYF
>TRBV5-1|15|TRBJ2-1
CASSGTSDPYNEQFF
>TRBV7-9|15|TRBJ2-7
CASSLAPHQSYEQYF
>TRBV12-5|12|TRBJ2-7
CASGLDPLEQYF
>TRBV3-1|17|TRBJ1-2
CASSFRDRGDPNYGYTF
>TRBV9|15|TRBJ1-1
CASSVVGGVFTEAFF
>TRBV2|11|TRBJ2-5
CASNRFETQYF
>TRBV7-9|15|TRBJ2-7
CASSLVDTPSYEQYF
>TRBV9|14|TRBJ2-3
CASSAETGTDTQYF
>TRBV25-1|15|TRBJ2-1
CASSDPSGGDNEQFF
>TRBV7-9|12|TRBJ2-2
CASSLGPGELFF
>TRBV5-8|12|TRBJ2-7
CASSLGRWEQYF
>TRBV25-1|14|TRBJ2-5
CASSEFPGRETQYF
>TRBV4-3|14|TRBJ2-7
CASSQGAGIYEQYF
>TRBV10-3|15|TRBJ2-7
CAISDGFGGSYEQYF
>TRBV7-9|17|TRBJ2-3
CASSFLGQRPSTDTQYF
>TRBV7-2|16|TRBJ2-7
CASPRARPTALYEQYF
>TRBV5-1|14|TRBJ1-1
CASSGGTGGTEAFF
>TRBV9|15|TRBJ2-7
CASSVAGRAGFEQYF
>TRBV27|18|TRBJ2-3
CASRDTSGGAPSTDTQYF
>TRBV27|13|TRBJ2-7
CASGTGDFYEQYF
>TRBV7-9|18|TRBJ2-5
CASTTGVGSGGYQETQYF
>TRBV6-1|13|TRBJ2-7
CASSTGGGYEQYF
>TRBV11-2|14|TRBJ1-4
CASSESRGNEKLFF
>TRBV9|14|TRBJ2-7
CASSLRDRVGEQYF